Here is one TCR beta chain with its context. In its sample, this clonotype was seen many times. Its antigen remains undetermined. One base away there is no much larger clone; base qualities are not given. Interpreted using the paper, the time point label stands for: persistent/refractory GD, antithyroid drugs over 5 years with positive TRAb. RNA was extracted from PBMCs in TRIzol for both TCR sequencing and RNA sequencing. Graves' disease was diagnosed according to American Thyroid Association guidelines. Recruitment of patients was carried out at an endocrinology department in Xi'an, China. Each patient gave 8.5 to 9.5 milliliters of peripheral blood, collected in an EDTA anticoagulant tube. Ficoll Paque Plus density gradient separation was used to isolate PBMCs, and no additional T cell sorting was done. An Agilent 2100 Bioanalyzer and agarose gel were used to check RNA quality, while a NanoDrop 2000 measured RNA concentration.

Libraries were made using multiplex PCR. The instrument given in TCRdb is Illumina HiSeq 4000. TCR beta libraries were built with iRepertoire HTBI primers and Arm-PCR amplification of CDR3 regions. Gel purification was performed on PCR products prior to sequencing. In the source study's methods: Across samples, 55 to 80 TRBV and over 11 TRBJ segments were identified and used for gene usage analysis of CDR3 amino acid clonotypes. COPE and FqMerger were used to merge the filtered high-quality paired reads into contigs. BLAST was used to align contigs to the IMGT TRBV, TRBD and TRBJ reference genes, and CDR3 was defined following IMGT. Any clonotype with a frequency above 0.1% was classified as a highly expanded clone. Shannon entropy served as the measure of repertoire diversity, while the Gini coefficient captured V-J evenness. Clonotypes shared by more than one individual were considered public. TCRdb trimmed public reads at Q25 via fastp, called clones via MiXCR and kept in-frame beta chains. Each CDR3 protein gets just one entry, which takes the most common genes and DNA from the rows behind it. In this record, the V and J calls reflect TCRdb's handling and not the investigators' own analysis. The sample yields roughly 700,000 distinct CDR3 sequences; approximately 31% were counted once. Jointly, the top ten make up roughly 41% of the sample.

The sample is drawn from a study of regulatory T cells in long-lasting Graves disease (dated by TCRdb to the early 2020s). Some background on the complete study: Persistent Graves' disease was defined as antithyroid drug treatment for over 5 years with persistently positive TSH receptor autoantibodies. The study was conducted in China and was registered as a clinical trial. TCR sequencing covered some 13 persistent and 20 or so newly diagnosed Graves' disease patients, about 35 samples in total. Peripheral blood TCR sequencing and RNA sequencing compared persistent Graves' disease patients with newly diagnosed Graves' disease patients. On average, persistent Graves' disease patients in the clinical cohort had been on antithyroid drugs for approximately ten years.

The CDR3 numbers 16 residues from cysteine through phenylalanine. CDR3 DNA only is kept here, 48 bases in frame from base 1. The germline V gene supplies CDR1 SGHTA and CDR2 FQGNSA. Ends trimmed: V by 5 bases, J by 5 bases; bases unmatched to a gene: 10. Study-wide conclusions, independent of this receptor: A larger number of public clonotypes was shared among persistent patients (approximately 2,500) than among newly diagnosed patients (around 970). Persistent disease showed preferential use of TRBV28, TRBJ1-2 and TRBJ2-5, whereas newly diagnosed disease favored TRBV20-1 and TRBJ2-1. As a limitation, the authors acknowledged that the small sample size may reduce accuracy. Sequencing and analysis were restricted to the TCR beta chain. Lower TCR Shannon entropy and fewer highly expanded clones were observed in persistent Graves' disease patients than in newly diagnosed patients, which suggested clonal expansion. Because the primary lesion, thyroid tissue, could not be accessed, the study looked at peripheral blood alone.

Source: peripheral blood mononuclear cells (PBMCs), taken when the disease was refractory, from a patient treated with antithyroid drugs. The chain couples TRBV7-2 to TRBJ2-5; 11 bases in the middle match TRBD1. This TCR was recovered from a female donor with Graves disease. The CDR3 has the sequence CASSGGQGARAETQYF. The DNA sequence is TGTGCCAGCAGCGGAGGACAGGGGGCGAGGGCGGAGACCCAGTACTTC.